The 26 T cell receptor beta chains reported below all come from one sample, sequenced in a study of beta chain features in type 1 diabetes. The authors reverse transcribed all of the isolated RNA, so sequencing captured expressed TCRB transcripts. TCRdb keeps only in-frame clones here, not all; method: immunoSEQ multiplex PCR. The sample has about 360,000 clones; over 10% are singletons. What was sequenced was naive CD4+ T cells from blood. These TCRs come from a man between 18 and 29 years old in good health.

This clone was observed a few times. The same CDR3 is also encoded by other DNA sequences in this sample. V usage is TRBV7-2 and J usage is TRBJ2-3, with 8 bases aligning to TRBD1. This CDR3 comprises 14 residues. Per germline, CDR1 SGHTA and CDR2 FQGNSA. V was pared by 6 bases and J by 4 bases, with 6 bases of the junction left unmatched. The DNA for the CDR3 is TGTGCCAGCAGTTCTGGACAGGGAGCAGATACGCAGTATTTT. This sequence encodes CASSSGQGADTQYF.

The rearrangement uses TRBV18 and TRBJ1-5; no definite D call. V lost 3 bases, J lost 5 bases, and 5 bases lay in between. The CDR3 is 12 amino acids. Germline CDR1 KGHSH, CDR2 LQKENI. The CDR3 loop is CASSPDYQPQHF. The CDR3 DNA follows: TGTGCCAGCTCACCTGACTATCAGCCCCAGCATTTT. Based on the CDR3 plus reference TRBV18 and TRBJ1-5, the full variable domain is NAGVMQNPRHLVRRRGQEARLRCSPMKGHSHVYWYRQLPEEGLKFMVYLQKENIIDESGMPKERFSAEFPKEGPSILRIQQVVRGDSAAYFCASSPDYQPQHFGDGTRLSIL.

This clone was seen more than once but under ten times. The chain combines TRBV2 with TRBJ2-7; D gene uncertain. The CDR3 sequence is 13 residues long. Trimming removed 4 bases at V and 1 base at J, with 8 bases between. Germline V gives CDR1 SNHLY, CDR2 FYNNEI. CDR3: CASSGIGSYEQYF. Written as DNA, the CDR3 is TGTGCCAGCAGTGGAATCGGGTCCTACGAGCAGTACTTC. The entire variable domain, with the rest obtained from reference TRBV2 and TRBJ2-7, is as follows: EPEVTQTPSHQVTQMGQEVILRCVPISNHLYFYWYRQILGQKVEFLVSFYNNEISEKSEIFDDQFSVERPDGSNFTLKIRSTKLEDSAMYFCASSGIGSYEQYFGPGTRLTVT.

This clone was seen many times. The chain is built from TRBV7-2 and TRBJ2-3; 7 bases agree with TRBD1. The CDR3 has 17 amino acids. From germline, CDR1 is SGHTA and CDR2 FQGNSA. The V and J ends lost 1 base and 2 bases, in that order; junction bases with no gene match: 9. CDR3 sequence reads: CASSLVRGLGYTDTQYF. As DNA, the CDR3 is TGTGCCAGCAGCTTAGTTAGGGGGCTAGGCTACACAGATACGCAGTATTTT.

A few counts support this clone. The chain recombines TRBV6-1 with TRBJ1-6; no clear D gene. Deletions cut 2 bases from V and 9 bases from J, with 14 bases between. Germline loops: CDR1 MNHNS, CDR2 SASEGT. The CDR3 is 15 amino acids. CDR3 amino acids: CASSEITALPSPLHF. In DNA, the CDR3 is TGTGCCAGCAGTGAAATCACAGCTCTCCCTTCACCCCTCCACTTT.

In this sample, this clone turned up a few times. The gene calls are TRBV7-3 and TRBJ2-1; 11 bases are a match to TRBD2. There are 18 residues in the CDR3. The ends lost 0 bases at V and 7 bases at J; junction bases unmatched: 11. Germline CDR1 reads SGHTA; CDR2 reads FQGTGA. The CDR3 reads CASSLTRLAGGPLNEQFF. The DNA for the CDR3 is TGTGCCAGCAGCTTAACCCGGTTAGCGGGAGGGCCTCTAAATGAGCAGTTCTTC.

This clone has just a few counts. The chain has TRBV7-9 and TRBJ1-3; D gene unclear. This CDR3 region has 16 residues. Trimming stripped 0 bases from V and 1 base from J, with 10 bases between. CDR1 and CDR2 from the germline V gene are SEHNR and FQNEAQ (reference sequence). The CDR3 sequence: CASSLAGDYSGNTIYF. CDR3 bases: TGTGCCAGCAGCTTAGCGGGCGATTATTCTGGAAACACCATATATTTT.

This clone was observed a few times. The chain recombines TRBV7-8 with TRBJ2-5; TRBD1 agrees at 7 bases. CDR1 is SGHVS and CDR2 is FQNEAQ in the germline V gene. Trimming removed 5 bases from V and 4 bases from J; junction bases left unmatched: 10. The CDR3 spans 15 residues. The CDR3 loop reads CASSLDRELRETQYF. DNA of the CDR3: TGTGCCAGCAGCCTAGACAGGGAGCTCCGAGAGACCCAGTACTTC.

This chain uses TRBV2 with TRBJ1-2; 7 bases line up with TRBD1. Trimming took 8 bases from V and 8 from J; bases not matched to a gene: 8. This CDR3 region has 12 residues. Germline CDR1 reads SNHLY; CDR2 reads FYNNEI. The chain's CDR3 is CASSDRVSGYTF. In DNA, the CDR3 is TGTGCCAGCTCTGACAGGGTATCGGGCTACACCTTC.

The chain is built from TRBV30 and TRBJ2-2; D is uncertain. CDR1 and CDR2 from the germline V gene are GTSNPN and SVGIG (reference sequence). The CDR3 runs 14 residues. V gave up 0 bases and J gave up 3 bases, with 8 bases separating them. The CDR3 nucleotides are TGTGCCTGGAGTGTCGCCGCGTACACCGGGGAGCTGTTTTTT. Encoded protein: CAWSVAAYTGELFF. The whole variable domain, filled in from reference TRBV30 and TRBJ2-2, reads SQTIHQWPATLVQPVGSPLSLECTVEGTSNPNLYWYRQAAGRGLQLLFYSVGIGQISSEVPQNLSASRPQDRQFILSSKKLLLSDSGFYLCAWSVAAYTGELFFGEGSRLTVL.

This chain uses TRBV28 with TRBJ2-1; 11 bases match TRBD2. Germline V gene lookup returns CDR1 MDHEN and CDR2 SYDVKM. V trimming: 5 bases; J trimming: 7 bases; junction bases outside the gene matches: 10. The CDR3 sequence is 16 residues long. This chain's CDR3 is CASSPPLAGVSNEQFF. Here the CDR3 DNA reads TGTGCCAGCAGTCCTCCACTAGCGGGAGTTTCAAATGAGCAGTTCTTC.

This clone was detected a few times. The chain is built from TRBV7-2 and TRBJ1-1; 9 positions match TRBD1. Germline V gene lookup returns CDR1 SGHTA and CDR2 FQGNSA. V lost 5 bases and J lost 1; bases outside the gene matches: 5. This CDR3 has 15 residues. This CDR3 is CASSPRTGANTEAFF. The CDR3 coding sequence is TGTGCCAGCAGCCCGCGGACAGGGGCGAACACTGAAGCTTTCTTT. The full variable domain, its missing parts supplied by reference TRBV7-2 and TRBJ1-1, is GAGVSQSPSNKVTEKGKDVELRCDPISGHTALYWYRQSLGQGLEFLIYFQGNSAPDKSGLPSDRFSAERTGGSVSTLTIQRTQQEDSAVYLCASSPRTGANTEAFFGQGTRLTVV.

The V gene is TRBV4-2, the J gene TRBJ2-5, with 7 bases that match TRBD2. Germline V lookup: CDR1 LGHNA, CDR2 YNFKEQ. This CDR3 comprises 15 residues. Trimming removed 6 bases from V and 3 bases from J; junction bases left unmatched: 10. The CDR3: CASSPSSAGKETQYF. The DNA of the CDR3 is TGTGCCAGCAGTCCCTCGTCAGCGGGGAAAGAGACCCAGTACTTC.

This clone has a single count. The chain is built from TRBV1 and TRBJ2-3; TRBD2 is taken as the D call from the table, unchecked against the DNA. TRBV1 is described as a pseudogene. CDR3 length: 16 amino acids. The CDR3 loop is CTSRARLAGITDTQYF. CDR3 DNA: TGCACCAGCAGGGCAAGACTAGCGGGGATCACAGATACGCAGTATTTT.

This clone was detected a few times. In the same sample, other DNA sequences code for this CDR3. V usage is TRBV28 and J usage is TRBJ2-5, with D unclear. Between the trimmed V and J ends, which lost 3 bases and 5 bases, there was a span of 4 bases. CDR1 and CDR2 (germline): MDHEN, SYDVKM. The CDR3 runs to 11 residues. The CDR3 here is CASSFSETQYF. The CDR3 DNA follows: TGTGCCAGCAGTTTTTCGGAGACCCAGTACTTC.

This clone was seen only a few times. This CDR3 reads CASRDRAGTGELFF. CDR3 in DNA: TGCGCCAGTCGGGACAGGGCAGGAACCGGGGAGCTGTTTTTT. The chain is built from TRBV5-1 and TRBJ2-2, with 9 positions matching TRBD1. CDR3 length: 14 amino acids. V lost 8 bases to trimming and J lost 5 bases; unmatched junction nucleotides: 7. Germline V gives CDR1 SGHRS, CDR2 YFSETQ.

This clone was observed a few times. The chain joins TRBV4-3 to TRBJ1-1; D may be TRBD1 (5 bases). Germline V gives CDR1 LGHNA, CDR2 YSLEER. V was clipped by 1 base and J by 4 bases, with 13 bases between them. This CDR3 has 15 amino acids. The CDR3 protein is CASSQGPGGVTEAFF. The CDR3 DNA reads TGCGCCAGCAGCCAAGGGCCGGGGGGTGTCACTGAAGCTTTCTTT.

This clone was counted a few times. V is TRBV6-6 and J is TRBJ2-7; possibly TRBD2 for D (5 bases). This CDR3 is built from 14 residues. Germline values: CDR1 MNHNY, CDR2 SVGAGI (reference sequence). V dropped 6 bases and J dropped 3 bases, with 15 bases sitting between them. CDR3 in DNA: TGTGCCAGCAGCACCCACGGACTTAGCTACGAGCAGTACTTC. Translation: CASSTHGLSYEQYF.

This clone was counted a few times. The chain carries TRBV6-5 and TRBJ2-1; 10 positions agree with TRBD2. Germline loops: CDR1 MNHEY, CDR2 SVGAGI. This CDR3 comprises 14 residues. V shed 6 bases, J shed 8 bases, and the junction held 7 bases outside the gene matches. For the CDR3, the DNA is TGTGCCAGCAGAACCGGGACTAGCGATGATGAGCAGTTCTTC. Protein sequence: CASRTGTSDDEQFF.

This clone has a handful of counts. This rearrangement joins TRBV11-1 to TRBJ2-2; tentative D call: TRBD1 (6 bases). This CDR3 is 14 amino acids long. Trimming took off 5 bases at V and 5 bases at J, with 12 bases between the two ends. Germline CDR1 and CDR2: SGHAT and FQDESV (reference sequence). This CDR3 is CASSKWDTTGELFF. CDR3 sequence (DNA): TGTGCCAGCAGCAAGTGGGACACTACCGGGGAGCTGTTTTTT.

J is TRBJ1-1 and V is TRBV20-1; no reliable D call. V lost 2 bases to trimming and J lost 8 bases, with 6 bases between them. The germline CDR1 and CDR2 sequences are DFQATT and SNEGSKA (reference sequence). This CDR3 region has 10 residues. The CDR3 nucleotides are TGCAGTGCTAGATTCGAGGAAGCTTTCTTT. It is translated as CSARFEEAFF.

The table lists this clone with a few counts. This chain connects TRBV27 to TRBJ1-2, with 7 bases lining up with TRBD1. V lost 5 bases and J lost 6; bases outside the gene matches: 9. The length of the CDR3 is 14 residues. Germline V lookup: CDR1 MNHEY, CDR2 SMNVEV (reference sequence). The CDR3 region is CASSTDRERDGYTF. For the CDR3, the DNA is TGTGCCAGCAGTACTGACAGGGAGCGGGATGGCTACACCTTC.

This clone was found a few times. This chain uses TRBV10-3 with TRBJ2-7, with TRBD2 matching over 9 bases. This CDR3 region has 16 residues. Germline assignment: CDR1 ENHRY and CDR2 SYGVKD. J gave up 2 bases and V 3 bases, and 8 bases lay outside the gene matches. The CDR3 region is CAISEVSTSGTYEQYF. The CDR3 region has the DNA TGTGCCATCAGTGAAGTCTCGACTAGCGGAACCTACGAGCAGTACTTC.

V usage is TRBV7-2 and J usage is TRBJ2-3; TRBD1 is a possible D gene (6 bases). Germline assignment: CDR1 SGHTA and CDR2 FQGNSA. The V end was cut by 2 bases, the J end by 0 bases, with 18 bases between. The CDR3 runs to 18 residues. The CDR3: CASSLSGLETGSTDTQYF. CDR3 DNA: TGTGCCAGCAGCTTATCCGGTCTGGAAACAGGGAGCACAGATACGCAGTATTTT.

This clone appeared a few times. V gene TRBV5-1 combines with J gene TRBJ1-1; 7 bases agree with TRBD1. Germline assignment: CDR1 SGHRS and CDR2 YFSETQ. This CDR3 is 15 amino acids long. The trim removed 4 bases at V and 0 bases at J, leaving 6 bases unmatched. CDR3 DNA sequence: TGCGCCAGCAGCCAAATAGGGACAGTGAACACTGAAGCTTTCTTT. It codes for CASSQIGTVNTEAFF.

The V call is TRBV10-3, the J call TRBJ2-5; possible D gene TRBD1, 5 bases. CDR1 and CDR2 from the germline V gene are ENHRY and SYGVKD. The CDR3 is 16 amino acids. Trimming stripped 0 bases from V and 1 base from J, with 12 bases between. Written as DNA, the CDR3 is TGTGCCATCAGTGAGTCTCGCCAGGGCTCCCAAGAGACCCAGTACTTC. It translates to CAISESRQGSQETQYF.